The T cell receptor beta chain under discussion was sequenced for a study of blood T cells in healthy people across ages. Study-level results: No conclusive comparison of naive versus antigen-experienced cells was possible with unsorted PBMCs. Naive CD4+ cell counts and diversity both ran higher in long-lived than in aged donors.

Approximately 9.1 milliliters was the volume of peripheral blood drawn from each donor. Per sample, extraction of total RNA gave at least 6 micrograms in every case. Between the trimmed V and J ends, which lost 4 bases and 10 bases, there was a span of 14 bases. Looked up from germline, CDR1 is SGHDT and CDR2 is YYEEEE. There are 12 residues in the CDR3. As to this clonotype: No antigen is known for it.

The use of a sample-barcoded 5' primer and a J-beta primer mix characterized a second PCR of about 6 to 11 cycles. TCRdb re-analysed the 5' RACE reads in MiXCR, keeping a single row per CDR3 protein. Here the sample spans roughly 900,000 distinct CDR3 sequences, around 30% being singletons. The TCR comes from an elderly woman in good health. The genes are TRBV5-6 and TRBJ1-2, with no clear D. The sequenced sample consisted of blood. CDR3 region: CASSRPEGDYTF. CDR3 nucleotide sequence: TGTGCCAGCAGCAGGCCCGAGGGCGACTACACCTTC. Together with reference TRBV5-6 and TRBJ1-2, the CDR3 gives the full variable domain: DAGVTQSPTHLIKTRGQQVTLRCSPKSGHDTVSWYQQALGQGPQFIFQYYEEEERQRGNFPDRFSGHQFPNYSSELNVNALLLGDSALYLCASSRPEGDYTFGSGTRLTVV.